This T cell receptor (beta chain) came from a study of long-term antiretroviral therapy in people with HIV (dated by TCRdb to the early 2020s). Context from the whole study: Collection of the earliest samples took place about a decade ahead of the 2015 WHO recommendation for immediate ART, at a time when ART was typically delayed until CD4 counts fell. A retrospective serial study tested whether ART initiation and durable HIV suppression were associated with changes in peripheral blood TRB repertoire composition and diversity. A total of 192 cryopreserved PBMC samples came from around 30 adults with confirmed HIV infection and were collected serially over a mean of around 6 years (range 1-12). Among the 30 or so participants with HIV, around ten were female. No cross-contamination during QIAcube processing turned up in test extractions that ran a monoclonal T-cell line alongside 25 to 35 polyclonal samples.

Sequencing of the TRB variable region was done with the immunoSEQ hsTCRB v3.0 assay at survey level resolution. A depth of roughly 35,000-55,000 T-cell genomes per sample was targeted for TRB sequencing. TRB libraries were pooled and sequenced on an Illumina MiSeq using a v3 150-cycle kit. The published analysis was carried out like this. Repertoire analysis was performed in R inside a reproducible Nextflow workflow that covered QC, data transformation and analysis. Custom analyses were implemented in LymphoSeq2, an R package for AIRR-Seq data exploration. Several samples yielding fewer than 5000 total TRB sequences were excluded, leaving 150 to 200 analyzed HIV repertoires. Of the approximately 190 retained HIV repertoires, almost 60 were collected before and 120 to 130 after ART initiation. Repertoires were downsampled to 5000 TRB nucleotide sequences, and summary statistics were averaged over 100 downsampling iterations. TRB sequences were retained for analysis only if CDR3 regions of at least seven amino acids were present. Diversity was assessed using a clonality score derived from Shannon entropy and using the Gini coefficient. In the repertoire networks, any two of the top 5000 CDR3 amino acid sequences were linked whenever the two sequences differed by an edit distance of one. GLIPH2 predicted antigen specificity groups and MHC restriction for TRB CDR3 amino acid sequences. To flag known CMV, EBV, HIV or tissue antigen associations, CDR3 amino acid sequences were matched against VDJdb and McPAS-TCR. Pre-ART, post-ART and control groups were compared with Wilcoxon signed-rank tests and Holm-Bonferroni correction. What TCRdb holds here is the immuneACCESS table cut down to in-frame rearrangements. Part of the clones is not present; checked against another copy, under half of the missing clones reflect an unresolved V gene, and the others are unexplained. D and trimming were read from the DNA, whereas the V and J calls and clone size are those reported in that table. The sample yields about 14,000 clones; roughly 85% were counted once. The ten largest make up approximately 16% of the sample.

For this clone: This clone's antigen is unknown. No per-base quality is available; no much larger clone lies one base away.

Results the study describes overall, beyond this receptor: The samples were dated from the mid-2000s to the late 2010s, and the ART regimens that were used may be less effective than current ART regimens. Since PBMC availability was limited, sequencing covered only the TCR beta chain, with no alpha chain pairing. Starting ART was linked to a significant rise in TRB diversity, yet even with long-term ART the diversity remained significantly lower than in transplant donor controls. At every time point, the repertoire was dominated by expanded TRB clones first identified before ART initiation, although this dominance fluctuated and, in many PLHIV, declined after ART. Because pre-ART samples had limited cell numbers, unsorted PBMC were profiled rather than sorted CD4+ and CD8+ T cells. CDR3 length ranges in HIV repertoires were narrower than in controls, and network structure suggested an antigen-experienced repertoire with only a slight naive shift after ART. Inferences about post-ART repertoire changes were limited because no data were available on ART adherence, viral resistance or therapy changes.

To be included, a participant needed at least one PBMC sample from before ART initiation plus at least two post-ART samples. Every participant with HIV received treatment in the United States of America. Before DNA extraction, cryopreserved samples of 1-10 million PBMC were thawed and washed. At the time of the earliest PBMC sample for each participant with HIV, ages ranged from roughly 23 to 60 years. PBMC samples were contributed by each participant from 1-4 timepoints before ART initiation and 2-8 timepoints after ART initiation, with a median of 7 samples. Serial HIV viral load, CD4+ T-cell count, ART history and demographic data were obtained for every participant. Using a Qiagen kit on a QIAcube, genomic DNA was extracted from unsorted PBMC, with samples processed in batches of 12. Specimen: unsorted PBMCs, collected 1.8 years before starting antiretroviral therapy. This sequence originates from a middle-aged woman with HIV.

The CDR3 corresponds to CASSLRGSLPGELFF. The DNA is TGTGCCAGCAGTTTAAGGGGGTCTTTACCCGGGGAGCTGTTTTTT. The chain employs TRBV27 and TRBJ2-2, with a weak D call of TRBD1 (6 bases match). In the germline V gene (reference sequence), CDR1 corresponds to MNHEY and CDR2 to SMNVEV. The CDR3 goes from the cysteine to the phenylalanine over 15 residues. CDR3 DNA is the only sequence kept; it has 45 bases, read in frame from the first base. The germline ends are 13 bases apart after V is trimmed by 2 bases and J by 6 bases.